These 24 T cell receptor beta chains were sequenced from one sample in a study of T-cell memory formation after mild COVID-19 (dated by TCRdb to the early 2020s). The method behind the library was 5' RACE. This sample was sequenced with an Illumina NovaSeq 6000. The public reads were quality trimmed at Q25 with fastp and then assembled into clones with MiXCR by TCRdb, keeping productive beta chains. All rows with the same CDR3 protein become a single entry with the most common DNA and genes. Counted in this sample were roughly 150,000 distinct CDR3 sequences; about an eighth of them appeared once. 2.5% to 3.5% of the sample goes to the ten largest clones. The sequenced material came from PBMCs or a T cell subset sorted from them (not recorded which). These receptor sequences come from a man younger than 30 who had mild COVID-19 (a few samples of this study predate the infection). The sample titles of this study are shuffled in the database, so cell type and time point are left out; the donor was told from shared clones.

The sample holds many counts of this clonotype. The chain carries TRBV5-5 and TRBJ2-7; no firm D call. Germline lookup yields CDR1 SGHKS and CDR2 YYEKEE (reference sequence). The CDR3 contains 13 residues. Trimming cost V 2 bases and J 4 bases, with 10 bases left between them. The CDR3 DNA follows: TGTGCCAGCAGCTTCGCTGTTGGGTACGAGCAGTACGTC. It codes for CASSFAVGYEQYV.

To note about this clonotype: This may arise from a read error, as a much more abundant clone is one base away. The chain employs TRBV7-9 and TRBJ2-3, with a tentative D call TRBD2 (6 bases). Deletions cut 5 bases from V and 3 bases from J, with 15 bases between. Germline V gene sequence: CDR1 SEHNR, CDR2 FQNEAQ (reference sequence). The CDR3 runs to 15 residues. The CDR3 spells CASSDLGGVTDTQYF. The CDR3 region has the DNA TGTGCCAGCAGCGATTTGGGGGGAGTGACAGATACGCAGTATTTT.

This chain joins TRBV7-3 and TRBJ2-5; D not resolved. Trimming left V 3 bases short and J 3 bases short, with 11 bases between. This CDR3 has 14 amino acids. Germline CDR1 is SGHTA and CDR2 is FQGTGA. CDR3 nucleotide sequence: TGTGCCAGCAGCTTCTTTGCCCGAAAAGAGACCCAGTACTTC. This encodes CASSFFARKETQYF.

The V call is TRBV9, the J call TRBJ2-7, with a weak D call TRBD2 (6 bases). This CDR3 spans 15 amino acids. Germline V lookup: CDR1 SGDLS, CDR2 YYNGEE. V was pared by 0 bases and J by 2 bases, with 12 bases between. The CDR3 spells CASSVGAGGTYEQYF. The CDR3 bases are TGTGCCAGCAGCGTAGGAGCGGGCGGAACCTACGAGCAGTACTTC.

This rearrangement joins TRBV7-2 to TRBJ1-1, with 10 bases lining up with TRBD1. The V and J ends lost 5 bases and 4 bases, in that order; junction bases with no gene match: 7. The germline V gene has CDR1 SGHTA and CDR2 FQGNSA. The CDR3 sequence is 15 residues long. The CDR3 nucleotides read TGTGCCAGCAGCCTAGGGACAGGGGCTATCACTGAAGCTTTCTTT. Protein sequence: CASSLGTGAITEAFF.

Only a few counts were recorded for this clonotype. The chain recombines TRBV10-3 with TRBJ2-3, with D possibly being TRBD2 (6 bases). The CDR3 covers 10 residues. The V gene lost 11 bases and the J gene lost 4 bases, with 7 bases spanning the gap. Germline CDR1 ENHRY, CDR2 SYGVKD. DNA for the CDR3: TGTGCCTCGGGGGCAGATACGCAGTATTTT. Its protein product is CASGADTQYF.

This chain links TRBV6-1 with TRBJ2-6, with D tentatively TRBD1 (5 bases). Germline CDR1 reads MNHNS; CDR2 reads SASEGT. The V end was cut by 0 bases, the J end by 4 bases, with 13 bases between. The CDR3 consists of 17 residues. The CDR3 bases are TGTGCCAGCAGTGAAGCGGTTGGGGCATCAGGGGCCAACGTCCTGACTTTC. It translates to CASSEAVGASGANVLTF.

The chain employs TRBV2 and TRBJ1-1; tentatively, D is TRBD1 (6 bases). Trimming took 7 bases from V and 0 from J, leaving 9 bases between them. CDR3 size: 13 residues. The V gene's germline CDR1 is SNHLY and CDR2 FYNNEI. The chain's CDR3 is CASKGQMNTEAFF. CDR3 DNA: TGTGCCAGCAAAGGACAGATGAACACTGAAGCTTTCTTT. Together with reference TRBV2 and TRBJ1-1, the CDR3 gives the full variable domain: EPEVTQTPSHQVTQMGQEVILRCVPISNHLYFYWYRQILGQKVEFLVSFYNNEISEKSEIFDDQFSVERPDGSNFTLKIRSTKLEDSAMYFCASKGQMNTEAFFGQGTRLTVV.

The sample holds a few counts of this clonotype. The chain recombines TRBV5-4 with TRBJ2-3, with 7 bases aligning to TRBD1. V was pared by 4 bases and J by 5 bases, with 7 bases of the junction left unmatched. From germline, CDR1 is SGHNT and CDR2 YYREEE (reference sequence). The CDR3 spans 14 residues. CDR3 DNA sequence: TGTGCCAGCAGCCCTGGACAGGTTGGAGATACGCAGTATTTT. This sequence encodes CASSPGQVGDTQYF.

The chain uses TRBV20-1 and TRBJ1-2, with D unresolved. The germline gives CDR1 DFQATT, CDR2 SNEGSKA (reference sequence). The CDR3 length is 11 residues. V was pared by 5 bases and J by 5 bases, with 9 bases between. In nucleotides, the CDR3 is TGCAGTGCTCTAGGGCGGTATGGCTACACCTTC. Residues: CSALGRYGYTF.

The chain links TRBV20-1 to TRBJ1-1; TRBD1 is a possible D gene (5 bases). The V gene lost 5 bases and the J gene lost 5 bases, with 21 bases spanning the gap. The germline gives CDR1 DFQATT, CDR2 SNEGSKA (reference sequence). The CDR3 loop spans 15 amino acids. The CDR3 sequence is CSAGDYSRGVTEAFF. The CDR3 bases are TGCAGTGCTGGTGACTATTCTCGGGGGGTGACTGAAGCTTTCTTT.

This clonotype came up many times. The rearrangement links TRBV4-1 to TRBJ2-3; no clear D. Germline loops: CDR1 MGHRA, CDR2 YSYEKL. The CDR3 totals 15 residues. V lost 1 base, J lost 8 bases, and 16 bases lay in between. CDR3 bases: TGCGCCAGCAGCCAAGTTGGCCGGCCGTCGGGTACGCAGTATTTT. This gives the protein CASSQVGRPSGTQYF.

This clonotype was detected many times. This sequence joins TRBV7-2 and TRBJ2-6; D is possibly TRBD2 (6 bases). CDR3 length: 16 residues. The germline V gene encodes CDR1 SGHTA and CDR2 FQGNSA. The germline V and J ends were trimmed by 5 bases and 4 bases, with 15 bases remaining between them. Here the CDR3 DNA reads TGTGCCAGCAGCCCGACCGGGGGTTCAGGGGCCAACGTCCTGACTTTC. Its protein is CASSPTGGSGANVLTF. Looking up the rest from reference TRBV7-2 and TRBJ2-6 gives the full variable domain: GAGVSQSPSNKVTEKGKDVELRCDPISGHTALYWYRQSLGQGLEFLIYFQGNSAPDKSGLPSDRFSAERTGGSVSTLTIQRTQQEDSAVYLCASSPTGGSGANVLTFGAGSRLTVL.

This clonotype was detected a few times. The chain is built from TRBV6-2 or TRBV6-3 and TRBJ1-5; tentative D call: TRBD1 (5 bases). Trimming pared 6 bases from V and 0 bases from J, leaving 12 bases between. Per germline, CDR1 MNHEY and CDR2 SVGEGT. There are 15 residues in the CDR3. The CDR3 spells CASRRDSFSNQPQHF. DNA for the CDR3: TGTGCCAGCAGACGGGACTCGTTTAGCAATCAGCCCCAGCATTTT.

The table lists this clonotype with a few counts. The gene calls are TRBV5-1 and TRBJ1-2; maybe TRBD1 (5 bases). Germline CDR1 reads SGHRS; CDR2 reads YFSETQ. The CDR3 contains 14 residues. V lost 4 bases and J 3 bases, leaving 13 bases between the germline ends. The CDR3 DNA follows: TGCGCCAGCAGCCCGGTGACAGAATACTATGGCTACACCTTC. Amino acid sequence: CASSPVTEYYGYTF.

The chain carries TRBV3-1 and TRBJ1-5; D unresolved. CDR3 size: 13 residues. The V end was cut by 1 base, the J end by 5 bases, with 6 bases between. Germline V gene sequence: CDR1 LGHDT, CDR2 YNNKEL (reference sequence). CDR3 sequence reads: CASSQGLDQPQHF. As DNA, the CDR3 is TGTGCCAGCAGCCAAGGGCTGGATCAGCCCCAGCATTTT.

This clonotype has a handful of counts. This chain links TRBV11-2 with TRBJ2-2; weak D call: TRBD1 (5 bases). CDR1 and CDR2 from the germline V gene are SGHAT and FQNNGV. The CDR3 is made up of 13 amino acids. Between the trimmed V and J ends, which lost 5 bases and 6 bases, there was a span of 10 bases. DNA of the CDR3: TGTGCCAGCAGCCCTCTGGGGCCCGGGGAGCTGTTTTTT. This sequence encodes CASSPLGPGELFF.

The CDR3 reads CASSLVGEGTQYF. CDR3 bases: TGTGCCAGCAGCTTGGTAGGGGAAGGGACCCAGTACTTC. This chain joins TRBV5-5 and TRBJ2-5, with D possibly TRBD1 on 5 matching bases. The germline CDR1 and CDR2 sequences are SGHKS and YYEKEE (reference sequence). The CDR3 covers 13 residues. V was clipped by 0 bases and J by 7 bases, with 10 bases between them.

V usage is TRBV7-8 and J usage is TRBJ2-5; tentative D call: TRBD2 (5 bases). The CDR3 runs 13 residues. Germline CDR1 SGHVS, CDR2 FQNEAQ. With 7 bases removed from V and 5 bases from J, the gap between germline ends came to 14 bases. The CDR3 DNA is TGTGCCAGCATCAGGACTGGGCGGGAGACCCAGTACTTC. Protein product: CASIRTGRETQYF.

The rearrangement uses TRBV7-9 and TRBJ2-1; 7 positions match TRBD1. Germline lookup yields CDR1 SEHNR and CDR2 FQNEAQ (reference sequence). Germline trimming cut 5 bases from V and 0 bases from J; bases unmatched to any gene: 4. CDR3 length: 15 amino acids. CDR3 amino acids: CASSVRDSSYNEQFF. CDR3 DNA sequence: TGTGCCAGCAGCGTACGGGACAGCTCCTACAATGAGCAGTTCTTC.

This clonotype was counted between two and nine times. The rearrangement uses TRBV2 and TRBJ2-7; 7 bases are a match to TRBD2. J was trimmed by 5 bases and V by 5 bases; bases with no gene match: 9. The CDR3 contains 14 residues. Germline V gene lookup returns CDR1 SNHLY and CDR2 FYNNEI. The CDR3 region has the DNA TGTGCCAGCAGTTCCGGGACTACCCTCGACGAGCAGTACGTC. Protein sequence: CASSSGTTLDEQYV.

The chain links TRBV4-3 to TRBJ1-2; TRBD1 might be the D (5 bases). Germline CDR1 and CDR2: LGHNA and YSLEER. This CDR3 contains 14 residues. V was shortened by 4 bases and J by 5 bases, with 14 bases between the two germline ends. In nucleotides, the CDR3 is TGCGCCAGCAGCCTAAGATGGGGCGCGTATGGCTACACCTTC. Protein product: CASSLRWGAYGYTF.

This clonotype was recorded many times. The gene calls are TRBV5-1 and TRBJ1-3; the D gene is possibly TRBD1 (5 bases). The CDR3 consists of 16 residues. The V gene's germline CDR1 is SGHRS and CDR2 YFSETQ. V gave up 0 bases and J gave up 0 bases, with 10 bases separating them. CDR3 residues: CASSLGWGSSGNTIYF. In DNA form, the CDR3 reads TGCGCCAGCAGCTTGGGATGGGGCAGCTCTGGAAACACCATATATTTT.

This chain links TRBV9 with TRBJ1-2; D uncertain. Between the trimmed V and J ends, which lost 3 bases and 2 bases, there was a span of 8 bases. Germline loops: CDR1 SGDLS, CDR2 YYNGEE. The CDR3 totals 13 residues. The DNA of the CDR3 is TGTGCCAGCAGCGGGACGGCAAACTATGGCTACACCTTC. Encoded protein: CASSGTANYGYTF.